Listed below are T cell receptor beta chains from one sample, sequenced in a study of shared T cell receptors in the human thymus. Here immunoSEQ multiplex PCR was the method, and the copy in TCRdb shows in-frame clones only, minus some. The sample yields 500,000 to 850,000 clones, more than 70% seen once. These data were also filed under a second study, of human thymus T cells.

Sequenced: thymocytes. These TCRs come from a boy younger than two with a congenital heart defect. Each CDR3 is given with its conserved first and last residue. Each record gives: clone size, V gene, CDR3 length, J gene, D gene, CDR3 protein, CDR3 DNA. A D gene is named only where the DNA matches it firmly. Size is omitted from some rows. Given values are once, few, many or a class for expanded clones.

NA	TRBV13	14	TRBJ1-5	NA	CASSPRGVGEPQHF	TGTGCCAGCAGCCCCCGTGGAGTCGGAGAGCCCCAGCATTTT
once	TRBV2	9	TRBJ2-1	NA	CASSERGFF	TGTGCCAGCAGTGAACGAGGGTTCTTC
NA	TRBV14	17	TRBJ2-1	TRBD2	CASTRAGGSGNRYEQFF	TGTGCCAGCACCCGGGCCGGGGGTAGCGGGAATCGCTATGAGCAGTTCTTC
NA	TRBV27	12	TRBJ2-3	NA	CASSLLGDTQYF	TGTGCCAGCAGTTTACTCGGGGATACGCAGTATTTT
NA	TRBV10-3	15	TRBJ2-1	TRBD1	CAISVSGQEDNEQFF	TGTGCCATCAGTGTCTCGGGACAGGAGGACAATGAGCAGTTCTTC
NA	TRBV27	14	TRBJ1-3	NA	CASSSRLTGNTIYF	TGTGCCAGCAGTTCCCGACTTACTGGAAACACCATATATTTT
NA	TRBV7-3	14	TRBJ2-2	NA	CASRRLTNTGELFF	TGTGCCAGCAGACGACTAACGAACACCGGGGAGCTGTTTTTT
NA	TRBV6-6	16	TRBJ1-2	NA	CASSPSGFRSNYGYTF	TGTGCCAGCAGCCCGTCCGGGTTCCGATCAAACTATGGCTACACCTTC
NA	TRBV5-5	13	TRBJ1-1	NA	CASSLQMNTEAFF	TGTGCCAGCAGCTTACAGATGAACACTGAAGCTTTCTTT
NA	TRBV5-1	14	TRBJ1-2	TRBD1	CASSWTGDFYGYTF	TGCGCCAGCAGCTGGACAGGGGACTTCTATGGCTACACCTTC
once	TRBV5-1	12	TRBJ1-1	NA	CASSPDSRKAFF	TGCGCCAGCAGCCCGGACAGTCGTAAAGCTTTCTTT
NA	TRBV11-2	11	TRBJ2-5	NA	CASSLKETQYF	TGTGCCAGCAGCCTAAAAGAGACCCAGTACTTC
NA	TRBV7-9	17	TRBJ1-2	NA	CASSFRQDPTLPYGYTF	TGTGCCAGCAGCTTTCGACAGGACCCAACACTGCCGTATGGCTACACCTTC
NA	TRBV6-5	16	TRBJ2-3	TRBD2	CASSYFLAGNTDTQYF	TGTGCCAGCAGTTACTTCCTAGCGGGTAACACAGATACGCAGTATTTT
NA	TRBV7-2	15	TRBJ1-2	NA	CASSSLGAKVYGYTF	TGTGCCAGCAGCTCTTTGGGGGCTAAGGTCTATGGCTACACCTTC
NA	TRBV27	14	TRBJ1-4	NA	CASRVRGKGEKLFF	TGTGCCAGCAGAGTCAGGGGAAAGGGAGAAAAACTGTTTTTT
NA	TRBV9	15	TRBJ1-2	NA	CASSPPGYRNYGYTF	TGTGCCAGCAGCCCCCCCGGGTACAGGAACTATGGCTACACCTTC
NA	TRBV27	17	TRBJ1-5	TRBD1	CASSLTGGQYSNQPQHF	TGTGCCAGCAGCTTGACAGGGGGCCAGTATAGCAATCAGCCCCAGCATTTT
NA	TRBV14	17	TRBJ1-6	TRBD1	CASSQGSGDRGRSPLHF	TGTGCCAGCAGCCAGGGAAGTGGCGACAGGGGCCGATCACCCCTCCACTTT
NA	TRBV29-1	14	TRBJ2-5	TRBD2	CSVELSGEQETQYF	TGCAGCGTTGAACTGAGCGGGGAGCAAGAGACCCAGTACTTC
NA	TRBV27	13	TRBJ2-7	NA	CASSLGPPYEQYF	TGTGCCAGCAGTTTGGGGCCCCCCTACGAGCAGTACTTC
NA	TRBV6-6	15	TRBJ2-2	TRBD2	CASSSETSGPGELFF	TGTGCCAGCAGTTCAGAGACTAGCGGTCCCGGGGAGCTGTTTTTT
NA	TRBV6-5	14	TRBJ2-1	NA	CATAEGGGPHEQFF	TGTGCCACAGCGGAGGGGGGAGGGCCCCATGAGCAGTTCTTC
NA	TRBV9	14	TRBJ2-1	NA	CASSVDLTDNEQFF	TGTGCCAGCAGCGTCGATCTGACTGACAATGAGCAGTTCTTC
NA	TRBV19	13	TRBJ1-2	TRBD1	CASSSRGQSGYTF	TGTGCCAGTAGTTCAAGGGGGCAGAGTGGCTACACCTTC
NA	TRBV11-3	13	TRBJ2-7	NA	CASSFSGAYEQYF	TGTGCCAGCAGCTTTTCGGGGGCCTACGAGCAGTACTTC
NA	TRBV7-9	15	TRBJ2-5	TRBD2	CASSSLTSGKETQYF	TGTGCCAGCAGCTCACTTACTAGCGGGAAAGAGACCCAGTACTTC
NA	TRBV28	14	TRBJ1-3	TRBD1	CASSIQGGGNTIYF	TGTGCCAGCAGTATCCAGGGGGGCGGAAACACCATATATTTT
NA	TRBV6-1	14	TRBJ1-2	NA	CASSGRSGNYGYTF	TGTGCCAGCAGTGGGAGGTCCGGGAACTATGGCTACACCTTC
NA	TRBV7-2	11	TRBJ1-2	NA	CASSRTGIYTF	TGTGCCAGCAGTCGTACCGGGATTTACACCTTC
NA	TRBV10-1	15	TRBJ2-1	TRBD2	CASSAGLAGYNEQFF	TGCGCCAGCAGTGCAGGGCTAGCGGGTTACAATGAGCAGTTCTTC
NA	TRBV5-1	20	TRBJ2-1	TRBD2	CASSLESGRGFGSVYNEQFF	TGCGCCAGCAGCTTGGAAAGCGGGAGGGGTTTCGGCTCCGTCTACAATGAGCAGTTCTTC
NA	TRBV6-5	13	TRBJ2-7	TRBD1	CASSYGTGREQYF	TGTGCCAGCAGTTACGGGACAGGGCGCGAGCAGTACTTC
NA	TRBV9	20	TRBJ2-1	TRBD2	CASSVVGDRILAGALNEQFF	TGTGCCAGCAGCGTAGTGGGGGACAGGATACTAGCGGGAGCACTCAATGAGCAGTTCTTC
NA	TRBV4-1	15	TRBJ2-1	TRBD2	CASSQPDRTSAEQFF	TGCGCCAGCAGCCAACCCGACCGCACTAGCGCTGAGCAGTTCTTC
NA	TRBV4-3	16	TRBJ1-6	NA	CASSLGGVVKNSPLHF	TGCGCCAGCAGCCTAGGCGGAGTCGTTAAAAATTCACCCCTCCACTTT
NA	TRBV5-8	13	TRBJ1-1	NA	CASRGAPNTEAFF	TGTGCCAGCAGGGGGGCGCCGAACACTGAAGCTTTCTTT
NA	TRBV29-1	14	TRBJ2-1	NA	CSVEDWGHSNEQFF	TGCAGCGTTGAAGATTGGGGACACTCCAATGAGCAGTTCTTC
NA	TRBV28	15	TRBJ2-1	NA	CASSWSGNAYNEQFF	TGTGCCAGCAGTTGGTCCGGGAACGCCTACAATGAGCAGTTCTTC
NA	TRBV28	13	TRBJ1-2	NA	CASSFRGGYGYTF	TGTGCCAGCAGTTTTAGGGGGGGTTACGGCTACACCTTC
NA	TRBV5-1	15	TRBJ1-6	NA	CASSPRTAYNSPLHF	TGCGCCAGCAGCCCACGGACAGCGTATAATTCCCCCCTCCACTTT